The 3 T cell receptor beta chains given below trace back to one sample, sequenced in a study of T cells in Graves' hyperthyroidism and ophthalmopathy. What was amplified from RNA transcripts were TCR beta CDR3 regions. HTBI primers were used for first-round RT-PCR of the TCR CDR3. TCRdb re-called the multiplex PCR reads through MiXCR, storing one row per CDR3 protein. Of around 430,000 distinct CDR3 sequences listed, 15% were seen once; the top ten hold 30% to 35%. Sequences were obtained from blood. These receptor sequences come from a woman aged 30 to 39 with Graves' hyperthyroidism.

This clonotype occurred a few times. J is TRBJ2-7 and V is TRBV25-1, with D possibly TRBD1 on 5 matching bases. V dropped 2 bases and J dropped 0 bases, with 5 bases sitting between them. This CDR3 contains 13 residues. Germline V gives CDR1 MGHDK, CDR2 SYGVNS. The CDR3 sequence: CASSEDSSYEQYF. The CDR3 bases are TGTGCCAGCAGTGAAGACAGCTCCTACGAGCAGTACTTC.

Turning to this clonotype: This may be a read error, as it is one base from a much larger clone. This rearrangement joins TRBV13 to TRBJ1-2; D gene uncertain. The CDR3 runs 14 residues. CDR1 is PRHDT, CDR2 FYEKMQ, per germline (reference sequence). V shed 0 bases and J shed 6 bases, with 11 bases lying between them. The CDR3 DNA reads TGTGCCAGCAGCTTAGGCGAAGGTCAGAATGGCTACACCTTC. This translates into CASSLGEGQNGYTF.

This clonotype has ten or more counts. The chain has TRBV7-2 and TRBJ2-3; 11 bases are shared with TRBD2. Germline assignment: CDR1 SGHTA and CDR2 FQGNSA. Trimming cost V 3 bases and J 1 base; bases outside gene matches: 3. This CDR3 contains 16 residues. Written as DNA, the CDR3 is TGTGCCAGCAGCTTTTCTAGCGGGAGGCGCACAGATACGCAGTATTTT. Protein product: CASSFSSGRRTDTQYF.